This T cell receptor beta chain was captured by sequencing in a study of T cells after yellow fever vaccination. Turning to the study itself: With SMART-Seq v4 Ultra Low Input, the fractions containing low cell numbers were prepared. The study, taken as a whole, reports: Abundant clonotypes from the bulk population could contaminate FACS-sorted repertoires. Just a small share of clonotypes turned up in the CD4 compartment as well as the CD8 compartment.

This clonotype was found a few times. The antigen is not known. Conversion of TCR transcripts into cDNA relied on 5'RACE template switching, which added a universal primer site and UMIs. TCRdb recomputed calls from the 5' RACE reads with MiXCR, one row per CDR3 protein. The sample carries around 610,000 distinct CDR3 sequences, roughly 13% recorded once. Germline values: CDR1 SGDLS, CDR2 YYNGEE. The ends were cut back, 4 bases at V and 2 bases at J, with 19 bases in the middle. The CDR3 totals 16 residues. J is TRBJ2-7 and V is TRBV9; D ambiguous. Sequences were derived from PBMCs, sampled on the day of the yellow fever booster vaccination. The TCR comes from a man aged 30 to 45 who received the YFV17D yellow fever vaccine. CDR3 loop: CASSPFRSSPAYEQYF. Here the CDR3 DNA reads TGTGCCAGCAGCCCCTTCCGGTCTAGTCCTGCCTACGAGCAGTACTTC.